This is a list of T cell receptor beta chains from one sample in a study of shared clonotypes between healthy human individuals. Some clones are missing from TCRdb's copy, which holds only in-frame ones; the method was immunoSEQ multiplex PCR. The repertoire holds roughly 2,300,000 clones, 85% to 95% seen once, with approximately 0.41% in the top ten. Sequencing was performed on naive CD4+ T cells from PBMCs. The receptors derive from a man aged 18 to 30 in good health. Some clones in this sample may be carry-over from other donors' samples. Both conserved end residues are part of each CDR3. The order of the fields is CDR3 protein, CDR3 DNA, clone size, J gene, V gene, D gene. D genes are given only for firm matches. Size tells how often a clone was seen (once, few, many) or the class of an expanded clone, and some rows leave it out.

CSVEDLSDRGSF	TGCAGCGTTGAAGACCTTTCGGACAGGGGAAGTTTT	-	TRBJ1-1	TRBV29-1	TRBD1
CASSLTGTTSGIAGQYF	TGTGCCAGCAGTCTCACAGGGACGACCTCAGGAATAGCTGGGCAGTACTTC	-	TRBJ2-7	TRBV28	-
CASSQRGLADTYNEQFF	TGCGCCAGCAGCCAACGCGGATTGGCGGATACCTACAATGAGCAGTTCTTC	-	TRBJ2-1	TRBV4-3	-
CASSRTGLGNTIYF	TGTGCCAGCAGCAGGACAGGTTTAGGAAACACCATATATTTT	-	TRBJ1-3	TRBV7-9	TRBD1
CASSQQRPGLNEKLFF	TGTGCCAGCAGCCAACAGCGTCCAGGGCTTAATGAAAAACTGTTTTTT	once	TRBJ1-4	TRBV7-9	-
CASSLRGGLGANVLTF	TGTGCCAGCAGCTTGAGGGGAGGCCTTGGGGCCAACGTCCTGACTTTC	-	TRBJ2-6	TRBV7-2	-
CASSETGGLRYEQYF	TGTGCCAGCAGCGAAACAGGGGGCCTCAGGTACGAGCAGTACTTC	-	TRBJ2-7	TRBV7-9	TRBD1
CASSDRGGQETQYF	TGTGCCAGCAGTGACAGGGGTGGGCAAGAGACCCAGTACTTC	once	TRBJ2-5	TRBV2	-
CASSLRGGSSYEQYF	TGTGCCAGCAGCCTCCGGGGGGGAAGCTCCTACGAGCAGTACTTC	-	TRBJ2-7	TRBV7-2	TRBD2
CAWSGQGNQPQHF	TGTGCCTGGAGTGGACAGGGTAATCAGCCCCAGCATTTT	-	TRBJ1-5	TRBV30	TRBD1
CASSPEWEGEKLFF	TGTGCCAGCAGTCCAGAATGGGAGGGCGAAAAACTGTTTTTT	once	TRBJ1-4	TRBV27	-
CASSPTGGSSYNEQFF	TGTGCCAGTAGCCCTACAGGGGGCAGCTCCTACAATGAGCAGTTCTTC	-	TRBJ2-1	TRBV19	TRBD1
CASRSRRGLNTEAFF	TGTGCCAGCAGATCACGGCGGGGGCTGAACACTGAAGCTTTCTTT	-	TRBJ1-1	TRBV7-9	-
CASSIGLVGTQYF	TGCGCCAGCAGCATTGGACTAGTTGGAACGCAGTATTTT	-	TRBJ2-3	TRBV5-1	TRBD2
CAWSRRLTSNEQFF	TGTGCCTGGAGTAGGAGGTTAACTAGCAATGAGCAGTTCTTC	-	TRBJ2-1	TRBV30	-
CASSLARSPQETQYF	TGCGCCAGCAGCTTGGCCAGGAGCCCCCAAGAGACCCAGTACTTC	-	TRBJ2-5	TRBV5-1	-
CASSVASGEPNEQFF	TGTGCCAGCAGCGTAGCATCTGGGGAGCCGAATGAGCAGTTCTTC	-	TRBJ2-1	TRBV9	-
CASSLVQITYEQYF	TGTGCCAGCAGCTTGGTGCAGATAACCTACGAGCAGTACTTC	once	TRBJ2-7	TRBV5-5	-
CASTNGRTRNTIYF	TGTGCCAGCACAAACGGTCGAACCCGAAACACCATATATTTT	-	TRBJ1-3	TRBV2	-
CASSATGQSLANYGYTF	TGTGCCAGCAGCGCTACAGGACAGTCCCTCGCTAACTATGGCTACACCTTC	-	TRBJ1-2	TRBV9	-
CSARTSIEQYF	TGCAGTGCGAGGACTAGTATCGAGCAGTACTTC	-	TRBJ2-7	TRBV20-1	TRBD2
CASSGGGGRTDTQYF	TGCGCCAGCAGCGGGGGCGGCGGGAGGACAGATACGCAGTATTTT	-	TRBJ2-3	TRBV5-1	TRBD2
CASSSNRPNTGELFF	TGCGCCAGCAGCTCAAACAGGCCAAACACCGGGGAGCTGTTTTTT	-	TRBJ2-2	TRBV5-1	-
CASSPGTPNQPQHF	TGCGCCAGCAGCCCAGGGACACCCAATCAGCCCCAGCATTTT	few	TRBJ1-5	TRBV5-1	-
CASSPRKGDYGYTF	TGTGCCAGCAGCCCGAGGAAGGGCGACTATGGCTACACCTTC	once	TRBJ1-2	TRBV7-2	-
CASRAGTSGYNEQFF	TGTGCCAGCAGAGCCGGGACTAGCGGATACAATGAGCAGTTCTTC	-	TRBJ2-1	TRBV2	TRBD2
CASMGVGTGGNEQFF	TGTGCCAGTATGGGTGTGGGGACAGGGGGCAATGAGCAGTTCTTC	-	TRBJ2-1	TRBV19	TRBD1
CSVPSGSSYNEQFF	TGCAGCGTTCCTAGCGGGTCCTCCTACAATGAGCAGTTCTTC	-	TRBJ2-1	TRBV29-1	TRBD2
CSVGGPWVRGQGTDTQYF	TGCAGCGTAGGAGGACCTTGGGTCCGCGGACAGGGGACAGATACGCAGTATTTT	-	TRBJ2-3	TRBV29-1	TRBD1
CASAGGALAGGRETQYF	TGTGCCAGCGCCGGTGGGGCACTAGCGGGAGGGCGAGAGACCCAGTACTTC	once	TRBJ2-5	TRBV5-8	TRBD2
CASSAGLDQPQHF	TGTGCCAGCAGCGCAGGGTTAGATCAGCCCCAGCATTTT	-	TRBJ1-5	TRBV2	-
CASTTTRGGPPQHF	TGTGCCAGCACCACTACCCGGGGGGGCCCGCCCCAGCATTTT	-	TRBJ1-5	TRBV28	-
CASSSQTPEQYF	TGTGCCAGCAGCTCTCAGACCCCCGAGCAGTACTTC	-	TRBJ2-7	TRBV21-1	-
CASSSRPAGLYF	TGTGCCAGCAGCTCAAGACCGGCAGGGCTATACTTC	once	TRBJ2-5	TRBV7-2	-
CASSLAGTSGNYEQYF	TGCGCCAGCAGCTTGGCCGGGACTAGCGGAAACTACGAGCAGTACTTC	-	TRBJ2-7	TRBV5-1	TRBD2
CASSDASSGNTIYF	TGCGCCAGCAGCGACGCCTCCTCTGGAAACACCATATATTTT	-	TRBJ1-3	TRBV5-1	-
CASSLIRTSGGRTDTQYF	TGTGCCAGCAGCTTAATTCGGACTAGCGGGGGACGCACAGATACGCAGTATTTT	-	TRBJ2-3	TRBV11-2	TRBD2
CASSLVSGSDEQFF	TGCGCCAGCAGCTTGGTTAGCGGGAGCGATGAGCAGTTCTTC	-	TRBJ2-1	TRBV5-1	TRBD2
CSAAQGETQYF	TGCAGTGCTGCCCAGGGGGAGACCCAGTACTTC	once	TRBJ2-5	TRBV20-1	-
CASSFNHIRGPSYEQYF	TGTGCCAGCAGTTTCAATCACATTCGGGGCCCATCCTACGAGCAGTACTTC	-	TRBJ2-7	TRBV27	-
CAWSLRRGQYF	TGTGCCTGGAGTCTACGGCGGGGGCAGTACTTC	-	TRBJ2-5	TRBV30	TRBD2
CASSFGQGGNTIYF	TGTGCCAGCAGTTTCGGACAGGGTGGAAACACCATATATTTT	-	TRBJ1-3	TRBV28	TRBD1
CASSHIGQGLGQPQHF	TGCGCCAGCAGCCACATCGGACAGGGTTTGGGTCAGCCCCAGCATTTT	-	TRBJ1-5	TRBV4-1	TRBD1
CASSVGMSRLGETQYF	TGTGCCAGCAGCGTAGGAATGTCCCGCTTGGGAGAGACCCAGTACTTC	-	TRBJ2-5	TRBV9	-
CASHTTKREVFDQPQHF	TGTGCCAGCCACACTACTAAAAGGGAGGTATTCGATCAGCCCCAGCATTTT	-	TRBJ1-5	TRBV28	-